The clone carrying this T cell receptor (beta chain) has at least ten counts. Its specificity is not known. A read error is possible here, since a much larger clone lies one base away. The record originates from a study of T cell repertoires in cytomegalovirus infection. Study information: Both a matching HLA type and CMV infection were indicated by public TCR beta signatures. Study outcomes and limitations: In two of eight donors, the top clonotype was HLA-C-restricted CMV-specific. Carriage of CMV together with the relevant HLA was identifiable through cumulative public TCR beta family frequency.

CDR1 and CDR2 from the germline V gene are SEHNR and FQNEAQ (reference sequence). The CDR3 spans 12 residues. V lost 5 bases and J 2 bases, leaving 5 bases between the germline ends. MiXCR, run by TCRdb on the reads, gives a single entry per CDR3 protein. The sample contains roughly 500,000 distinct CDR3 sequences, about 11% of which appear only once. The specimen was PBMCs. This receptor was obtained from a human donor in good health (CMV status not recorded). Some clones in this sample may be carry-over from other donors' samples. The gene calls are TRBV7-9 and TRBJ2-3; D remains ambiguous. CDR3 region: CASSPITDTQYF. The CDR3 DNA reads TGTGCCAGCAGCCCCATCACAGATACGCAGTATTTT.